Presented here are 6 T cell receptor beta chains from one specimen sequenced in a study of shared clonotypes between healthy human individuals. Sequencing used immunoSEQ multiplex PCR; TCRdb keeps in-frame clones, though not all of them. The sample includes some 2,000,000 clones, 90% to 96% of them seen just once. Sequences were obtained from naive CD4+ T cells sorted from blood. The subset here: CD45RA+ positively selected. The origin of the receptors is a man aged 18 to 30 in good health.

V is TRBV10-3 and J is TRBJ2-7; 8 bases map to TRBD1. Germline-derived CDR1 and CDR2 are ENHRY and SYGVKD. V was pared by 0 bases and J by 11 bases, with 3 bases of the junction left unmatched. CDR3 length: 12 residues. The CDR3 is CAISESQGVEYF. CDR3 nucleotide sequence: TGTGCCATCAGTGAGTCACAGGGGGTGGAGTACTTC.

The chain joins TRBV29-1 to TRBJ2-2, with TRBD1 as a possible D gene (5 bases). The ends were cut back, 0 bases at V and 10 bases at J, with 12 bases in the middle. The CDR3 totals 13 residues. Germline V gene sequence: CDR1 SQVTM, CDR2 ANQGSEA. CDR3 sequence reads: CSVEDSKGQELFF. The CDR3 DNA reads as TGCAGCGTTGAAGATAGCAAAGGACAGGAGCTGTTTTTT.

The genes are TRBV4-3 and TRBJ1-4; the match to TRBD1 covers 7 bases. The germline CDR1 and CDR2 sequences are LGHNA and YSLEER. V lost 1 base and J lost 1; bases outside the gene matches: 6. CDR3 length: 17 residues. The CDR3 bases are TGCGCCAGCAGCCAAGGTCACGCAGGGGGAACTAATGAAAAACTGTTTTTT. This translates into CASSQGHAGGTNEKLFF.

V and J are TRBV2 and TRBJ1-4; the D gene is possibly TRBD1 (5 bases). This CDR3 is built from 14 residues. With 7 bases removed from V and 2 bases from J, the gap between germline ends came to 11 bases. The germline V gene encodes CDR1 SNHLY and CDR2 FYNNEI. In DNA form, the CDR3 reads TGTGCCAGCACCCTAGGGGCGACTAATGAAAAACTGTTTTTT. Amino acids: CASTLGATNEKLFF.

Turning to this clone: This sample also contains other DNA sequences that code for the same CDR3. V and J are TRBV18 and TRBJ1-1; D might be TRBD1 (6 bases). Looked up from germline, CDR1 is KGHSH and CDR2 is LQKENI. This CDR3 has 14 residues. The V and J ends lost 3 bases and 4 bases respectively, with 12 bases between them. This CDR3 reads CASSPQGQGTEAFF. CDR3 sequence (DNA): TGTGCCAGCTCACCCCAGGGGCAGGGCACTGAAGCTTTCTTT.

The rearrangement uses TRBV25-1 and TRBJ2-3; D call uncertain. Trimming left V 3 bases short and J 0 bases short, with 13 bases between. Germline V CDR1 and CDR2: MGHDK, SYGVNS. CDR3 length: 16 amino acids. CDR3 DNA sequence: TGTGCCAGCAGTGAGCAGGCCCTGGCTAGCACAGATACGCAGTATTTT. Its translation is CASSEQALASTDTQYF. Using reference TRBV25-1 and TRBJ2-3 for the parts outside the CDR3, the full variable domain is EADIYQTPRYLVIGTGKKITLECSQTMGHDKMYWYQQDPGMELHLIHYSYGVNSTEKGDLSSESTVSRIRTEHFPLTLESARPSHTSQYLCASSEQALASTDTQYFGPGTRLTVL.